Listed here is a single TCR beta chain. The antigen this receptor binds is unknown. One base away there is no much larger clone; base qualities are not given. For sequencing of the TCRbeta CDR3 region, genomic DNA was extracted from the sorted cells. The immunoSEQ Assay was used for sequencing of TCRbeta CDR3 regions. TCRdb obtained this table from immuneACCESS and retained in-frame rearrangements with V and J assigned. These tables miss some clones; where compared with another copy, unresolved V genes account for less than half of the shortfall, and the remainder is unexplained. This sample is represented by about 76,000 clones; about 88% of them were singletons. The top ten hold 13% of the sample. These data come from a study of OX40 agonist ivuxolimab in advanced cancers. For the wider study: Ivuxolimab, which targeted the costimulatory receptor OX40 (CD134), was an agonistic, fully human IgG2 monoclonal antibody. Intravenous ivuxolimab was administered to patients every 2 weeks at six dose levels: 0.01, 0.1, 0.3, 1.5, 3 and 10 mg/kg. Among the roughly 50 dose-escalation patients, about 19 had hepatocellular carcinoma, some 15 melanoma, 9 renal cell carcinoma and 9 head and neck cancer. In the dose-escalation cohort, 75% to 85% of patients were male, and the mean age was around 65 years with a range of about 23 to 79. Prior anti-PD-1, anti-PD-L1 or anti-CTLA-4 therapy was permitted, and checkpoint inhibitors had been received by about 37% of dose-escalation patients. Three dose-escalation patients achieved partial responses, one with hepatocellular carcinoma and two with cutaneous melanoma. The point of sequencing TCRbeta in the periphery was to test whether ivuxolimab changed TCR sequence diversity and drove clonal T-cell expansion. The monotherapy dose-escalation portion (N of about 57 patients) of the phase I ivuxolimab trial is reported in the paper. Overall results and qualifications from the work: At doses from 0.1 to 3.0 mg/kg, clonal expansion was seen in both CD4+ and CD8+ blood T cells between baseline and week 6. Partial responders in the 0.1-3.0 mg/kg groups had among the lowest normalized peripheral clonal expansion, especially among CD8+ T cells. After ivuxolimab, CD8+ T cells had more expanded clones than CD4+ T cells on average. Antigen specificity was not determined for the clonally expanded peripheral T cells. Low levels of normalized T-cell clonal expansion were also seen in some patients who did not respond.

As encoded in the germline V gene, CDR1 is LGHNT while CDR2 is FRNRAP. The CDR3 starts with the cysteine, ends with the phenylalanine, and has 14 residues. The sequence is cut down to CDR3 DNA, 42 bases in frame from base 1. V is reduced by 5 bases and J by 4 bases, leaving a spacing of 14 bases between them. The trial excluded patients who had a history of autoimmune disease or were on systemic immunosuppression. Peripheral blood for TCR sequencing was drawn from every dose cohort at baseline, at cycle 4 day 1 and at cycle 7 day 1. Samples were obtained from an open-label, multicenter, first-in-human phase I dose-escalation trial of ivuxolimab. Adults with locally advanced or metastatic melanoma, renal cell, hepatocellular, or head and neck squamous cell carcinoma were enrolled in the trial. Before TCR sequencing, CD4+ T cells and CD8+ T cells were sorted from peripheral blood as separate populations.

The source is an adult with an advanced solid tumor such as melanoma, head and neck, liver or kidney cancer. The rearranged segments are TRBV12-5 and TRBJ1-1, with a weak D call of TRBD1 (5 bases match). Specimen: CD4+ or CD8+ T cells sorted from blood, collected in a trial of the OX40 agonist ivuxolimab. The CDR3 reads CASGGTAGGTEAFF. At the DNA level, the sequence is TGTGCTAGTGGTGGGACTGCGGGGGGCACTGAAGCTTTCTTT.